Below, one T cell receptor (beta chain) is given with its context. Its antigen is still unknown. This entry comes from a study of graft-versus-host responses after intestinal transplantation. About the study: All recipients were given anti-thymocyte globulin induction, and tacrolimus and steroids were then administered for roughly three years.

The CDR3 has 15 residues. Germline loops: CDR1 MGHRA, CDR2 YSYEKL. With V trimmed by 1 base and J by 4 bases, 3 bases remained unmatched. Notes on the study in general: With peak circulating GvH clone levels came an association with early post-transplant HvG declines. GvH clones occurred in recipient marrow; some first appeared in ileum or blood.

Measured with immunoSEQ multiplex PCR; TCRdb has only the in-frame clones, and not every one. The sample records tens of thousands of clones, around 83% being singletons. This clonotype was obtained from a human donor who received an intestinal transplant. The chain uses TRBV4-1 and TRBJ2-3; TRBD2 matches at 9 bases. The sequences come from unstimulated CD8+ T cells sorted from spleen or lymph node cells, collected before intestinal transplant. CDR3 coding DNA: TGCGCCAGCAGCCAAGTAGGACTAGCGCCAGATACGCAGTATTTT. This encodes CASSQVGLAPDTQYF.